The clone carrying this T cell receptor beta chain appeared a few times. Its antigen is unidentified. This specimen comes from a study of regulatory T cells in long-lasting Graves disease. Library construction for TCR beta used iRepertoire HTBI primers and Arm-PCR of CDR3 regions. Using its own MiXCR run on the multiplex PCR reads, TCRdb lists one record per CDR3 protein. Of 500,000 or so distinct CDR3 sequences listed, 15% to 20% are singletons. Time point given: newly diagnosed GD, antithyroid drugs for less than 3 months. Scientists built the TCR library using RNA that was extracted from PBMCs. General observations from the study: Between persistent patients, 2,500 to 3,500 public clonotypes were shared, exceeding the roughly 1,000 shared between new patients. Those with persistent Graves' had less TCR diversity than newly diagnosed patients.

This sample also belongs to another study, concerning T cells in Graves' hyperthyroidism and ophthalmopathy. That work contributes: During a first-round RT-PCR of the TCR CDR3, the HTBI primer set was used. Blood samples included most of the expanded thyroid clonotypes exceeding 0.001.

This material consisted of peripheral blood mononuclear cells (PBMCs), taken at new diagnosis, from a patient treated with antithyroid drugs. The sequence was collected from a man in his forties with Graves disease.

The CDR3 is CSARGGGNTGELFF. The DNA of the CDR3 is TGCAGTGCTAGAGGGGGCGGAAACACCGGGGAGCTGTTTTTT. The J gene is TRBJ2-2, the V gene TRBV20-1, with D possibly TRBD1 on 5 matching bases. Trimming removed 1 base from V and 2 bases from J, with 8 bases in between. This CDR3 is 14 amino acids long. Germline V CDR1 and CDR2: DFQATT, SNEGSKA (reference sequence).